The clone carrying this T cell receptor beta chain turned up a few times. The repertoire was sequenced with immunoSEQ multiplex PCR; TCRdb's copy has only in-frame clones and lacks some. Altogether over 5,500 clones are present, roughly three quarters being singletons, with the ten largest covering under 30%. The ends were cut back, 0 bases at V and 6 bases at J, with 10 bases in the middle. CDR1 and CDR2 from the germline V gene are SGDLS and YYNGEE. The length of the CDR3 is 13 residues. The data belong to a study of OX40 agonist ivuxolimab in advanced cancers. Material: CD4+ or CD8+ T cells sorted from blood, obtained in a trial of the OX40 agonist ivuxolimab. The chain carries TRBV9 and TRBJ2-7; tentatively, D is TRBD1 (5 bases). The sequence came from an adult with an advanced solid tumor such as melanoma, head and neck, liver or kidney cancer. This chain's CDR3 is CASSVEGMGEQYF. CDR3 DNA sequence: TGTGCCAGCAGCGTAGAGGGGATGGGCGAGCAGTACTTC.